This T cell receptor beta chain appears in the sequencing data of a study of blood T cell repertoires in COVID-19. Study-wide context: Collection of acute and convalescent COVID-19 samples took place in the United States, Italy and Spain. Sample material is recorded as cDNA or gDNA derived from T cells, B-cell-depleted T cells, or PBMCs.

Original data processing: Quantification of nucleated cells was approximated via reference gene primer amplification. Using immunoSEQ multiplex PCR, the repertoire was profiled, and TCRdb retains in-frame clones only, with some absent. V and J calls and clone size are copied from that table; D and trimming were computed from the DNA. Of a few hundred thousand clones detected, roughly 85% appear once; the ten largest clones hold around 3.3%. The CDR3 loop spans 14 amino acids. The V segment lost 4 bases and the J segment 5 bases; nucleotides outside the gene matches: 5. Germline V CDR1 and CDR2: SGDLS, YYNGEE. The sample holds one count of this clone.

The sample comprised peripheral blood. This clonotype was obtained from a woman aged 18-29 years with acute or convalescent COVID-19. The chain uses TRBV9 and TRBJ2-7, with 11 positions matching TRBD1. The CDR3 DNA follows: TGTGCCAGCAGCACCGGACAGGGGGCAGACGAGCAGTACTTC. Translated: CASSTGQGADEQYF.